Detailed here is one TCR beta chain. Its antigen remains unidentified. These data come from a study of T cell responses to AZD1222 COVID-19 vaccine. On the study more broadly: Recipients boosted at about 4 weeks or about 12 weeks are pooled.

J lost 8 bases, V lost 1 base, and 3 bases had no gene match. CDR3 length: 15 residues. Per germline, CDR1 SGHTA and CDR2 FQGNSA. Study conclusions and caveats: Variant regions that are unmutated are reportedly the target of nearly half of spike-specific TCRs. Donors, mostly white British, included more females; clonal diversity was possibly underestimated. Receipt of two AZD1222 doses was followed by a rise in Spike-specific TCR breadth and depth.

Generated by immunoSEQ multiplex PCR, the TCRdb table keeps only in-frame clones and is missing some. The profile shows nearly 95,000 clones, almost 90% of them singletons. V usage is TRBV7-2 and J usage is TRBJ2-1; 12 bases match TRBD2. The sample was peripheral blood, taken on day 0 of AZD1222 vaccination. This sequence was found in an adult in good health. The CDR3 DNA is TGTGCCAGCAGCTTAGGACTAGCGGGGGTTCATGAGCAGTTCTTC. Protein sequence: CASSLGLAGVHEQFF.